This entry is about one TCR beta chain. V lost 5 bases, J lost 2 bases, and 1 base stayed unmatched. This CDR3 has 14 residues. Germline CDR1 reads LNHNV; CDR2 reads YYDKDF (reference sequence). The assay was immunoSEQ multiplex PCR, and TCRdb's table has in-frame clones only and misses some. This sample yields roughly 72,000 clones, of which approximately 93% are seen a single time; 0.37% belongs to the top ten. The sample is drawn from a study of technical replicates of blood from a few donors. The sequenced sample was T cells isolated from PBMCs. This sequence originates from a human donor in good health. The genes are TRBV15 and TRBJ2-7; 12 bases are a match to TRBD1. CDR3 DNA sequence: TGTGCCACCAGCTGGGACAGGGGGCCCTACGAGCAGTACTTC. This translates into CATSWDRGPYEQYF.